Sequencing of this TCR beta chain was carried out in a study of T cell changes during pregnancy in multiple sclerosis (dated by TCRdb to between 2018 and 2021). Notes on the research overall: In women with multiple sclerosis, the researchers looked at how the T cell repertoire shifted as pregnancy progressed.

The library was built by means of the immunoSEQ multiplex PCR assay. Imported from immuneACCESS, the table was reduced by TCRdb to in-frame sequences with V and J called. These copies leave out some clones; in studies compared against another copy, an unresolved V gene accounts for under half, and the cause of the remainder is not known. The sample table lists approximately 38,000 clones, 90% to 95% of them with a count of one. About 1.8% of the sample belongs to the ten largest clones. Here V drops 1 base and J drops 4 bases, and the junction holds 14 bases not matched to any gene. The CDR3 numbers 19 residues from cysteine through phenylalanine. Left in the record is the CDR3 DNA by itself, 57 bases read in frame from the first base. CDR1 LNHDA and CDR2 SQIVND are derived from the germline V gene (reference sequence). Regarding this clone: The target of this receptor is not known. Per-nucleotide qualities are absent, and no much larger clonotype sits a single base away.

The clonotype originates from a female donor with multiple sclerosis, enrolled in a pregnancy study. The sample here was peripheral blood, taken in the third trimester of pregnancy. The sequence links TRBV19 to TRBJ2-1; 9 bases in the middle match TRBD2. The CDR3 is CASSIGISVRLAVYNEQFF. The nucleotide sequence is given as TGTGCCAGTAGTATAGGTATATCGGTTAGACTAGCGGTTTACAATGAGCAGTTCTTC.